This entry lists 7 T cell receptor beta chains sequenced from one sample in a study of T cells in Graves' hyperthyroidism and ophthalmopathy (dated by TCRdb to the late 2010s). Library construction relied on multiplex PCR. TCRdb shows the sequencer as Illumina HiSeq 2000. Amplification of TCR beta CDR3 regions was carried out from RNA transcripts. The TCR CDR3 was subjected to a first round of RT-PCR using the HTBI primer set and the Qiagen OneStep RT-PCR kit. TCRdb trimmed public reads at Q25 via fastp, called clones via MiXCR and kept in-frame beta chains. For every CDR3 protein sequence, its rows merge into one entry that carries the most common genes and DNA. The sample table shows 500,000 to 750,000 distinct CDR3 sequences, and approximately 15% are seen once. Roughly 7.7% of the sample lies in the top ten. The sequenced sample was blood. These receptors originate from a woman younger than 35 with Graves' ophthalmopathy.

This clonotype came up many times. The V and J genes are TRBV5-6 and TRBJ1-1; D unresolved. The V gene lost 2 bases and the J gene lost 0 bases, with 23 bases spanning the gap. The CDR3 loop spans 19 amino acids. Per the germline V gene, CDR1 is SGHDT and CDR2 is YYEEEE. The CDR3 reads CASSLNSRQFGRLNTEAFF. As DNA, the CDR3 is TGTGCCAGCAGCTTAAACAGCCGTCAGTTTGGGCGGCTGAACACTGAAGCTTTCTTT. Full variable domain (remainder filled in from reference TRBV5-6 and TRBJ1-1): DAGVTQSPTHLIKTRGQQVTLRCSPKSGHDTVSWYQQALGQGPQFIFQYYEEEERQRGNFPDRFSGHQFPNYSSELNVNALLLGDSALYLCASSLNSRQFGRLNTEAFFGQGTRLTVV.

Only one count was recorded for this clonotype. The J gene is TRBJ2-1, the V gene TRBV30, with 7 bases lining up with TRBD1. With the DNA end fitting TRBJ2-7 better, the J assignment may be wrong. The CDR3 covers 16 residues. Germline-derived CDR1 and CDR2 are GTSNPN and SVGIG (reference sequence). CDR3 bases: TGTGCCTGGAGCCTAGGGACAGCTAAACCCTACAATGAGCAGTACTTC. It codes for CAWSLGTAKPYNEQYF.

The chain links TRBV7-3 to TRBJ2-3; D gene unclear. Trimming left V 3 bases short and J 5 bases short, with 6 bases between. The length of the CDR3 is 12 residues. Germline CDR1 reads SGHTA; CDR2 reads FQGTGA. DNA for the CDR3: TGTGCCAGCAGCTTTCATAAAGATACGCAGTATTTT. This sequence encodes CASSFHKDTQYF.

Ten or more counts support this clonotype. In DNA, the CDR3 is TGTGCCATCAGTGGGAAGGGGGCGCCCACCGGGGAGCTGTTTTTT. The encoded protein is CAISGKGAPTGELFF. The V call is TRBV10-3, the J call TRBJ2-2; 7 bases fit TRBD1. Looked up from germline, CDR1 is ENHRY and CDR2 is SYGVKD. This CDR3 comprises 15 residues. V lost 4 bases to trimming and J lost 4 bases; unmatched junction nucleotides: 6.

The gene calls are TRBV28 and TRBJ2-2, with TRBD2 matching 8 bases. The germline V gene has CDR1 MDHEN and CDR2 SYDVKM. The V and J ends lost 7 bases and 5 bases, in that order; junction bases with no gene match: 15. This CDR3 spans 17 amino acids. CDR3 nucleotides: TGTGCCAGCACCCGGGGGGGCGGGAGGCCGAGGACCGGGGAGCTGTTTTTT. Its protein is CASTRGGGRPRTGELFF.

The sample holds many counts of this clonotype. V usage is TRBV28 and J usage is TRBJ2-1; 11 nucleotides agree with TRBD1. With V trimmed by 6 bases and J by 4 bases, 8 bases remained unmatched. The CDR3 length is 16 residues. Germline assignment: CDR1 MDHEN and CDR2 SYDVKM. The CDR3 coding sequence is TGTGCCAGCAGCCTTCCCGGGACAGGGGGGTACAATGAGCAGTTCTTC. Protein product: CASSLPGTGGYNEQFF.

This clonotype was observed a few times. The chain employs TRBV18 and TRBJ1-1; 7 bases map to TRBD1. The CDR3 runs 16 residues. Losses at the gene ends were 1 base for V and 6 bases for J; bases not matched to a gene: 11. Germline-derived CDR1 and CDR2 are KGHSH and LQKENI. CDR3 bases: TGTGCCAGCTCACCACGACAGGGTACCGGGCGGGCTGAAGCTTTCTTT. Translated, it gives CASSPRQGTGRAEAFF.